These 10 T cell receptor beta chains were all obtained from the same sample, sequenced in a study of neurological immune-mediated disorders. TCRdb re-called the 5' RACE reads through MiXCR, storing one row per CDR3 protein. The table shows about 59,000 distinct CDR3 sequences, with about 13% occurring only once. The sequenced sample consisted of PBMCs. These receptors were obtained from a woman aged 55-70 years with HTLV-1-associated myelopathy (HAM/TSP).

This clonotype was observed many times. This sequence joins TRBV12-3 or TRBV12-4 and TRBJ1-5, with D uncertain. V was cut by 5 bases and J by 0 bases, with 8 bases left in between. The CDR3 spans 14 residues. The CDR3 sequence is CASSLRNSNQPQHF. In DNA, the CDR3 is TGTGCCAGCAGTCTCCGGAATAGCAATCAGCCCCAGCATTTT.

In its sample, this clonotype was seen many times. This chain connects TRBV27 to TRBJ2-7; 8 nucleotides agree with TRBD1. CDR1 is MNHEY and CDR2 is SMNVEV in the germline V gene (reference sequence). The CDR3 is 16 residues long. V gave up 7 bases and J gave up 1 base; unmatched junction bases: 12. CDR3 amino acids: CASTIPSGTGSYEQYF. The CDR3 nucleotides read TGTGCCAGCACCATACCCTCCGGGACAGGTTCCTACGAGCAGTACTTC.

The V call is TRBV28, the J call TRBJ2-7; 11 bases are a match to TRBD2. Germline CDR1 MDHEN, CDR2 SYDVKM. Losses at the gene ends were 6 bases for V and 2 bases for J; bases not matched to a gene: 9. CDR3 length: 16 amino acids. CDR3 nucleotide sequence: TGTGCCAGCAGCCCTAGGACTAGCGGGCCGACCTACGAGCAGTACTTC. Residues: CASSPRTSGPTYEQYF.

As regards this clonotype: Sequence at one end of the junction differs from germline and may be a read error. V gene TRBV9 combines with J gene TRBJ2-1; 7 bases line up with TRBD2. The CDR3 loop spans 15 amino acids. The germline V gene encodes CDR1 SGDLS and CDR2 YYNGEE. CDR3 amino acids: CASSEGLSDHNAQFF. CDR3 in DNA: TGTGCCAGCAGCGAGGGACTATCGGACCACAATGCGCAGTTCTTC.

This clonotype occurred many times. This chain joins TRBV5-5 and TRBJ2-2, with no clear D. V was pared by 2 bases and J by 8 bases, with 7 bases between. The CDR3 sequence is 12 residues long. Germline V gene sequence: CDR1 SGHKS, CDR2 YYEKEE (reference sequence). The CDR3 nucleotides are TGTGCCAGCAGCTTACGGGTGGGGGAGCTGTTTTTT. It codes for CASSLRVGELFF.

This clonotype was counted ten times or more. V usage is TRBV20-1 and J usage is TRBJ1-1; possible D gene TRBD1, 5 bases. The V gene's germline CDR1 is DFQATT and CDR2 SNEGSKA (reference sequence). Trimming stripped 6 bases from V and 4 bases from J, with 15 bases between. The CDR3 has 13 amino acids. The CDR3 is CSAPGIGGTEAFF. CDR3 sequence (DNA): TGCAGTGCCCCGGGCATCGGGGGCACTGAAGCTTTCTTT.

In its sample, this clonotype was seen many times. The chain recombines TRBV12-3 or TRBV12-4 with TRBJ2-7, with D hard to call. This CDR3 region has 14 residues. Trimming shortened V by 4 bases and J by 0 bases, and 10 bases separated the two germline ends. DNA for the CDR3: TGTGCCAGCAGTTCTACCGCAGGCTCCTACGAGCAGTACTTC. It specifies CASSSTAGSYEQYF.

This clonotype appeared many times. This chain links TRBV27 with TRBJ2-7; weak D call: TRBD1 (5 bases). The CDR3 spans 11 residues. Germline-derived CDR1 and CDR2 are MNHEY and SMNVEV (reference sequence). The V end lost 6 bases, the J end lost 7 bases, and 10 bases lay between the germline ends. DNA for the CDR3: TGTGCCAGCAGCGCAGGGAAGGAGCAGTACTTC. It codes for CASSAGKEQYF.

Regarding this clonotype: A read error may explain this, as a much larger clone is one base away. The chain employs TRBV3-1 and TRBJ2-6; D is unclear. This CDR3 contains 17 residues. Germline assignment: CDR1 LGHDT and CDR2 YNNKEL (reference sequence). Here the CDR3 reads CASSQPLLMSGSNVLTF. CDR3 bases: TGTGCCAGCAGCCAACCCCTCCTGATGTCTGGGTCCAACGTCCTGACTTTC.

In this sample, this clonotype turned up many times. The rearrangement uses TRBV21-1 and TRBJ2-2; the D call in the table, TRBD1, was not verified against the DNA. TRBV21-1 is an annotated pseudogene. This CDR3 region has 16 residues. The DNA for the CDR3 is TGTGCCAGCAGCAAATGGGAGACAGGGAACACCGGGGAGCTGTTTTTT. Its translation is CASSKWETGNTGELFF.